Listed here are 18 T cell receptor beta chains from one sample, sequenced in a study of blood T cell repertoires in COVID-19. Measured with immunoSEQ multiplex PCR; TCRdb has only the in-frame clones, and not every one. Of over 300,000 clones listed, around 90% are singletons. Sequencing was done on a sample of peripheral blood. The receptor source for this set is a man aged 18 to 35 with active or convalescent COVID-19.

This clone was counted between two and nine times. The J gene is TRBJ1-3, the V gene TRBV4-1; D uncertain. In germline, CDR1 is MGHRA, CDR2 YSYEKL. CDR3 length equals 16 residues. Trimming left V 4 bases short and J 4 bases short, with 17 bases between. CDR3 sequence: CASSRPVTPGGNTIYF. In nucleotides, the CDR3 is TGCGCCAGCAGCCGCCCAGTGACCCCAGGAGGAAACACCATATATTTT.

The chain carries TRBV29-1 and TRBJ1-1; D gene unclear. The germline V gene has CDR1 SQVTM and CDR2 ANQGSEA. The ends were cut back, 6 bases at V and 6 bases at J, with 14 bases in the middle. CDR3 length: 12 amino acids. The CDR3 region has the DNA TGCAGCGTCGATGATTTGGCCCCTGAAGCTTTCTTT. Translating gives CSVDDLAPEAFF.

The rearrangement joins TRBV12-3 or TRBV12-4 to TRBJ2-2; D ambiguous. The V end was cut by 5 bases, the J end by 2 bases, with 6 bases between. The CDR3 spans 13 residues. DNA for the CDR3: TGTGCCAGCAGTCCCTTAAACACCGGGGAGCTGTTTTTT. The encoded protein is CASSPLNTGELFF.

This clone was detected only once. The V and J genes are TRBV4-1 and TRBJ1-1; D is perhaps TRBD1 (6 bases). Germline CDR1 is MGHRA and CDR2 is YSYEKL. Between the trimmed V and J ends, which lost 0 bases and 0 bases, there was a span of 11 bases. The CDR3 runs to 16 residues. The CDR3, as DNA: TGCGCCAGCAGCCAAGACACAGGGACTATGAACACTGAAGCTTTCTTT. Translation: CASSQDTGTMNTEAFF.

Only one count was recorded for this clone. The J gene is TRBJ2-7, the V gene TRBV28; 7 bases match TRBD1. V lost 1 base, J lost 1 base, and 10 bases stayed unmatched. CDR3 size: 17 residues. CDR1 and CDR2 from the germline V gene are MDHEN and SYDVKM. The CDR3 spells CASSLYRTTGLSYEQYF. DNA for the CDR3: TGTGCCAGCAGTTTATATCGAACGACAGGGTTATCCTACGAGCAGTACTTC.

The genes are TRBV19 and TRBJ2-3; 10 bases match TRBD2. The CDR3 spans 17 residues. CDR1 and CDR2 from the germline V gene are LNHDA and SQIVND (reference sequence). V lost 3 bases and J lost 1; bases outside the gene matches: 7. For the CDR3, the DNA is TGTGCCAGTAGTATTAGGACCGGGACTAGCGGCACAGATACGCAGTATTTT. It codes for CASSIRTGTSGTDTQYF.

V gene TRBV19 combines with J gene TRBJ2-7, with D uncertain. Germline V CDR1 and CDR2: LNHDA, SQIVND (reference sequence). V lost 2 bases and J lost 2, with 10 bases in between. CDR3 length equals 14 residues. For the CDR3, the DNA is TGTGCCAGTAGTATATGGGCCAGAGCCTACGAGCAGTACTTC. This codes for CASSIWARAYEQYF.

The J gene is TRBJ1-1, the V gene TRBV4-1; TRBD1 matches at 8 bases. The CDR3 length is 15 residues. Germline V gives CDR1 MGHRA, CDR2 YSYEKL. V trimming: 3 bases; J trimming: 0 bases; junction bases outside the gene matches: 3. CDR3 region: CASSQETGVNTEAFF. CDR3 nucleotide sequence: TGCGCCAGCAGCCAGGAGACAGGGGTGAACACTGAAGCTTTCTTT.

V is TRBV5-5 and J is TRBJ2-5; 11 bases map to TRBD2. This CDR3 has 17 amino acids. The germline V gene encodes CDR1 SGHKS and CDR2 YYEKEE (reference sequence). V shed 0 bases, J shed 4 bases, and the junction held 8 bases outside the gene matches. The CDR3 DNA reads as TGTGCCAGCAGCTTGGGGGGGACTAGCGGAGGTTCAGAGACCCAGTACTTC. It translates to CASSLGGTSGGSETQYF.

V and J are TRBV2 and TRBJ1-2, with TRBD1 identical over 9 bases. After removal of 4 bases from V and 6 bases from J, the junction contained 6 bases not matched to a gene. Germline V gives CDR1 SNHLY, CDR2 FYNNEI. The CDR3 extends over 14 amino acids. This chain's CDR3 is CASSAYRGQDGYTF. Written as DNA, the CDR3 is TGTGCCAGCAGTGCCTACAGGGGGCAAGATGGCTACACCTTC.

The chain's CDR3 is CASSSGTGYSYTF. DNA of the CDR3: TGTGCCAGCAGTTCCGGGACAGGGTACAGCTACACCTTC. The rearrangement uses TRBV6-5 and TRBJ1-2; TRBD1 matches 9 bases. The ends lost 4 bases at V and 9 bases at J; junction bases unmatched: 6. The CDR3 extends over 13 amino acids. Germline V gene lookup returns CDR1 MNHEY and CDR2 SVGAGI.

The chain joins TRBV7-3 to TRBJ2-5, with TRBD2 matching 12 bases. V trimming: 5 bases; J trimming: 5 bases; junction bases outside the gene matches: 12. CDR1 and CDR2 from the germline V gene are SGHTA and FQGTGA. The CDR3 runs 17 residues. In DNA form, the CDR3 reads TGTGCCAGCAGCCGCTCCGGGACTAGCGGGTTGGGGGAGACCCAGTACTTC. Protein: CASSRSGTSGLGETQYF.

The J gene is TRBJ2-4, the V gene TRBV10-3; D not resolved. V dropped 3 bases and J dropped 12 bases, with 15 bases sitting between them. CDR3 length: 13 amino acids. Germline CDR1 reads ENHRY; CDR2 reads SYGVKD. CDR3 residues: CAISDMTPRHQYF. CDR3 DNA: TGTGCCATCAGTGATATGACCCCCAGGCATCAGTACTTC.

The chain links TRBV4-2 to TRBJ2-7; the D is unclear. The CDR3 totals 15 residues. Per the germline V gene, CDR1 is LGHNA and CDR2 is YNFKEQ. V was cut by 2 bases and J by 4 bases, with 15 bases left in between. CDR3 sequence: CASSQYPSPTYEQYF. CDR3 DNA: TGTGCCAGCAGCCAATACCCGTCGCCAACTTACGAGCAGTACTTC.

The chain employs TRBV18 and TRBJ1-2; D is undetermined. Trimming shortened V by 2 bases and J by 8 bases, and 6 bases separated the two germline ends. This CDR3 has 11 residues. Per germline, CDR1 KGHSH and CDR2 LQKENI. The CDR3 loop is CASSPSIGYTF. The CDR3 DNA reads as TGTGCCAGCTCACCATCTATCGGCTACACCTTC.

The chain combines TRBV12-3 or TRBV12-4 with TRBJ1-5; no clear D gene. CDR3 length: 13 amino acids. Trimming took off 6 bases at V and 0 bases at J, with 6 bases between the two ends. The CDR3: CASSLNSNQPQHF. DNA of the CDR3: TGTGCCAGCAGCCTTAATAGCAATCAGCCCCAGCATTTT.

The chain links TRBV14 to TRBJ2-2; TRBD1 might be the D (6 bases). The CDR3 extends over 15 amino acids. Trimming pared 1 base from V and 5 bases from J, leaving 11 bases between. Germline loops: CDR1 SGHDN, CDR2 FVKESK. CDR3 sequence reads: CASSQVRRGTGELFF. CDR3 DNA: TGTGCCAGCAGCCAAGTCCGCAGGGGAACCGGGGAGCTGTTTTTT.

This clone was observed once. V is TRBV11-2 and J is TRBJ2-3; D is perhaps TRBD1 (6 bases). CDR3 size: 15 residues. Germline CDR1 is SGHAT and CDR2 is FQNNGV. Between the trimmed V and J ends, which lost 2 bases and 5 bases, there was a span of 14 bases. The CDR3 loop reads CASSLQGLMGDTQYF. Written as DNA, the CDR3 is TGTGCCAGCAGCTTACAGGGGCTTATGGGAGATACGCAGTATTTT.